Sequencing of this TCR beta chain was carried out in a study of human T cells and chemical hapten exposure. Study observations and caveats: No alteration of TCRs above 1 in 1000 frequency was seen with DPC sensitization. Expanded TCR sets contained significantly more large CDR3 similarity clusters than controls.

The library put unique molecular identifiers onto individual cDNA molecules. In the study's own analysis: Samples held a median of roughly 100,000 TCRs, range about 20,000–690,600. MiXCR, applied by TCRdb to the RACE reads, yields one record per CDR3 protein. These V and J calls are TCRdb output, not the study's own analysis. The sample has just over 80,000 distinct CDR3 sequences; about 10% are singletons. Germline CDR1 reads SGHRS; CDR2 reads YFSETQ. This CDR3 spans 15 amino acids. J was trimmed by 4 bases and V by 2 bases; bases with no gene match: 8. This clonotype was counted only a few times. Its antigen is not known. The sample's time point: patch test 1, 2 weeks after DPC sensitization. The treatment here: therapeutic diphenylcyclopropenone sensitization with weekly scalp DPC.

The specimen comprised whole blood, sampled in connection with sensitization to the hapten diphenylcyclopropenone (DPC). The TCR originated in a woman in her 50s with alopecia areata. Some clones in this sample may be carry-over from other donors' samples. This chain links TRBV5-1 with TRBJ2-5; 7 nucleotides agree with TRBD1. The CDR3 loop reads CASSFSPGQLETQYF. For the CDR3, the DNA is TGCGCCAGCAGCTTTTCGCCGGGACAGTTAGAGACCCAGTACTTC. The complete variable domain, with remaining parts taken from reference TRBV5-1 and TRBJ2-5, reads KAGVTQTPRYLIKTRGQQVTLSCSPISGHRSVSWYQQTPGQGLQFLFEYFSETQRNKGNFPGRFSGRQFSNSRSEMNVSTLELGDSALYLCASSFSPGQLETQYFGPGTRLLVL.